These 31 T cell receptor beta chains share one sample of origin, sequenced in a study of cytomegalovirus exposure and HLA in healthy donors. PCR employed 60 Vbeta and 13 Jbeta primers. Produced via immunoSEQ multiplex PCR; TCRdb's table is partial and in-frame only. The sample has some 150,000 clones; roughly 78% are singletons. The specimen was PBMCs. Source of these receptors: a man between 18 and 35 years old in good health and CMV-seropositive.

This rearrangement joins TRBV27 to TRBJ2-3; D possibly corresponds to TRBD2 (7 bases). V lost 5 bases to trimming and J lost 11 bases, with 14 bases between them. CDR3 length: 12 amino acids. Germline V gene data show CDR1 as MNHEY and CDR2 as SMNVEV (reference sequence). This chain's CDR3 is CASSNRGARQYF. The CDR3 nucleotides read TGTGCCAGCAGTAATCGGGGGGCTAGGCAGTATTTT.

The chain employs TRBV7-2 and TRBJ2-7; D unresolved. The germline CDR1 and CDR2 sequences are SGHTA and FQGNSA. This CDR3 has 11 amino acids. The V gene lost 9 bases and the J gene lost 1 base, with 7 bases spanning the gap. The CDR3 nucleotides read TGTGCCAGTTCAATTTCCTACGAGCAGTACTTC. It encodes CASSISYEQYF.

V gene TRBV28 combines with J gene TRBJ2-3; D is uncertain. With 1 base removed from V and 4 bases from J, the gap between germline ends came to 18 bases. Germline V gene sequence: CDR1 MDHEN, CDR2 SYDVKM. The CDR3 sequence is 17 residues long. CDR3 loop: CASSLSVVSRSPDTQYF. In DNA, the CDR3 is TGTGCCAGCAGTTTATCTGTAGTTTCGCGGTCCCCAGATACGCAGTATTTT.

V usage is TRBV14 and J usage is TRBJ1-1; possibly TRBD1 for D (5 bases). Trimming removed 2 bases from V and 5 bases from J, with 9 bases in between. This CDR3 is 13 amino acids long. Germline assignment: CDR1 SGHDN and CDR2 FVKESK. As DNA, the CDR3 is TGTGCCAGCAGCCAACTGTGGACAACTGAAGCTTTCTTT. The encoded protein is CASSQLWTTEAFF.

The CDR3 here is CASSYLLDRGYEQYF. CDR3 DNA: TGTGCCAGCAGTTACCTCCTGGACAGGGGCTACGAGCAGTACTTC. The chain is built from TRBV6-6 and TRBJ2-7; 9 bases align to TRBD1. Looked up from germline, CDR1 is MNHNY and CDR2 is SVGAGI (reference sequence). Trimming cost V 2 bases and J 3 bases; bases outside gene matches: 5. This CDR3 contains 15 residues.

J is TRBJ2-3 and V is TRBV19, with 7 nucleotides matching TRBD1. This CDR3 is 15 amino acids long. Trimming cost V 1 base and J 5 bases; bases outside gene matches: 6. The germline V gene has CDR1 LNHDA and CDR2 SQIVND (reference sequence). The CDR3 reads CASSIAGQAVDTQYF. The DNA of the CDR3 is TGTGCCAGTAGTATAGCCGGACAGGCGGTAGATACGCAGTATTTT. The entire variable domain, with the rest obtained from reference TRBV19 and TRBJ2-3, is as follows: DGGITQSPKYLFRKEGQNVTLSCEQNLNHDAMYWYRQDPGQGLRLIYYSQIVNDFQKGDIAEGYSVSREKKESFPLTVTSAQKNPTAFYLCASSIAGQAVDTQYFGPGTRLTVL.

This clone has only one observation. The chain links TRBV4-2 to TRBJ1-1; 7 nucleotides agree with TRBD1. Germline CDR1 is LGHNA and CDR2 is YNFKEQ. With V trimmed by 4 bases and J by 4 bases, 6 bases remained unmatched. The CDR3 covers 14 residues. The CDR3 bases are TGTGCCAGCAGCCGCGGACAGGCCAGCACTGAAGCTTTCTTT. It translates to CASSRGQASTEAFF.

This chain links TRBV18 with TRBJ1-1, with a tentative D call TRBD1 (6 bases). This CDR3 is built from 14 residues. The germline CDR1 and CDR2 sequences are KGHSH and LQKENI. Trimming stripped 3 bases from V and 2 bases from J, with 10 bases between. CDR3 loop: CASSPLQGNTEAFF. Here the CDR3 DNA reads TGTGCCAGCTCACCGTTACAGGGTAACACTGAAGCTTTCTTT.

This chain links TRBV9 with TRBJ2-2, with 7 bases lining up with TRBD2. Germline CDR1 is SGDLS and CDR2 is YYNGEE. The V and J ends lost 0 bases and 7 bases, in that order; junction bases with no gene match: 12. There are 17 residues in the CDR3. The CDR3 sequence is CASSVGGGGPGHGELFF. Here the CDR3 DNA reads TGTGCCAGCAGCGTAGGTGGGGGAGGGCCCGGGCACGGGGAGCTGTTTTTT.

V and J are TRBV19 and TRBJ2-3; no reliable D call. CDR3 length equals 14 residues. Trimming shortened V by 0 bases and J by 2 bases, and 6 bases separated the two germline ends. Per the germline V gene, CDR1 is LNHDA and CDR2 is SQIVND (reference sequence). The CDR3 nucleotides are TGTGCCAGTAGTATAGACTCTCTCACAGATACGCAGTATTTT. Amino acids: CASSIDSLTDTQYF.

The J gene is TRBJ1-3, the V gene TRBV18, with D maybe TRBD1 (6 bases). V lost 5 bases and J 0 bases, leaving 17 bases between the germline ends. The CDR3 contains 17 residues. The germline V gene has CDR1 KGHSH and CDR2 LQKENI. CDR3 sequence reads: CASSSGQPGSSGNTIYF. The CDR3 DNA follows: TGTGCCAGCTCATCCGGACAGCCGGGAAGCTCTGGAAACACCATATATTTT.

The chain has TRBV7-3 and TRBJ2-4, with D tentatively TRBD2 (6 bases). Germline V gene lookup returns CDR1 SGHTA and CDR2 FQGTGA. The CDR3 consists of 13 residues. V was shortened by 3 bases and J by 8 bases, with 11 bases between the two germline ends. CDR3 coding DNA: TGTGCCAGCAGCTTGACGGGGGAGGACATTCAGTACTTC. Translating gives CASSLTGEDIQYF.

The J gene is TRBJ2-7, the V gene TRBV5-1; 8 nucleotides align to TRBD2. The trim removed 0 bases at V and 12 bases at J, leaving 17 bases unmatched. The CDR3 extends over 16 amino acids. Looked up from germline, CDR1 is SGHRS and CDR2 is YFSETQ. Written as DNA, the CDR3 is TGCGCCAGCAGCTTGGAGAGCGCCCCCGGGGGGGGGATGAGGTACTTC. This translates into CASSLESAPGGGMRYF.

This rearrangement joins TRBV28 to TRBJ2-2; D might be TRBD1 (6 bases). Trimming pared 6 bases from V and 0 bases from J, leaving 11 bases between. The CDR3 consists of 15 residues. In germline, CDR1 is MDHEN, CDR2 SYDVKM. In DNA form, the CDR3 reads TGTGCCAGCAGAACAGGGAAAACGAACACCGGGGAGCTGTTTTTT. It is translated as CASRTGKTNTGELFF.

The rearrangement uses TRBV29-1 and TRBJ2-3, with a possible D match to TRBD1 (6 bases). V gave up 3 bases and J gave up 0 bases, with 13 bases separating them. The CDR3 loop spans 15 amino acids. Germline-derived CDR1 and CDR2 are SQVTM and ANQGSEA. CDR3 region: CSVETGKGSTDTQYF. The CDR3, as DNA: TGCAGCGTTGAGACAGGCAAGGGAAGCACAGATACGCAGTATTTT.

The chain employs TRBV28 and TRBJ2-7; TRBD1 agrees at 8 bases. V was pared by 3 bases and J by 2 bases, with 3 bases of the junction left unmatched. This CDR3 is 14 amino acids long. Looked up from germline, CDR1 is MDHEN and CDR2 is SYDVKM. The CDR3: CASSFSQGAYEQYF. CDR3 sequence (DNA): TGTGCCAGCAGTTTCTCACAGGGGGCCTACGAGCAGTACTTC.

The CDR3 coding sequence is TGTGCCAGCAGCTTGGGCGACAGTAACTATGGCTACACCTTC. Its translation is CASSLGDSNYGYTF. The rearrangement links TRBV5-6 to TRBJ1-2, with D maybe TRBD1 (5 bases). Trimming removed 0 bases from V and 1 base from J, with 7 bases in between. CDR1 and CDR2 from the germline V gene are SGHDT and YYEEEE. The CDR3 extends over 14 amino acids.

V and J are TRBV6-6 and TRBJ2-1; 7 bases fit TRBD2. Losses at the gene ends were 2 bases for V and 8 bases for J; bases not matched to a gene: 3. The germline V gene has CDR1 MNHNY and CDR2 SVGAGI (reference sequence). The CDR3 spans 13 residues. CDR3 DNA: TGTGCCAGCAGTTACCTTGGGAGGGATGAGCAGTTCTTC. Translation gives CASSYLGRDEQFF.

As DNA, the CDR3 is TGTGCCAGCAGTGACTCCACGACTCAGGAGCAGTTCTTC. Protein product: CASSDSTTQEQFF. This chain joins TRBV6-4 and TRBJ2-1; D gene uncertain. Trimming stripped 0 bases from V and 10 bases from J, with 10 bases between. This CDR3 is built from 13 residues. The germline V gene has CDR1 MRHNA and CDR2 SNTAGT.

The gene calls are TRBV18 and TRBJ2-7; TRBD1 is a possible D gene (5 bases). The ends were cut back, 0 bases at V and 3 bases at J, with 18 bases in the middle. CDR3 size: 17 residues. The germline gives CDR1 KGHSH, CDR2 LQKENI. The CDR3 DNA reads as TGTGCCAGCTCACCACCGTCCAGGGAAGGTCCCTACTACGAGCAGTACTTC. Its protein is CASSPPSREGPYYEQYF. Based on the CDR3 plus reference TRBV18 and TRBJ2-7, the full variable domain is NAGVMQNPRHLVRRRGQEARLRCSPMKGHSHVYWYRQLPEEGLKFMVYLQKENIIDESGMPKERFSAEFPKEGPSILRIQQVVRGDSAAYFCASSPPSREGPYYEQYFGPGTRLTVT.

V and J are TRBV27 and TRBJ1-5; TRBD1 matches at 7 bases. Germline CDR1 and CDR2: MNHEY and SMNVEV (reference sequence). The length of the CDR3 is 13 residues. Losses at the gene ends were 8 bases for V and 7 bases for J; bases not matched to a gene: 8. CDR3 coding DNA: TGTGCCAGCGCCCTGACAGGGACACAGCCCCAGCATTTT. Its protein product is CASALTGTQPQHF.

The V call is TRBV4-1, the J call TRBJ1-2, with TRBD1 identical over 7 bases. The CDR3 loop spans 14 amino acids. The junction had 4 bases not matched to a gene; V was cut back by 2 bases and J by 4 bases. Germline V gives CDR1 MGHRA, CDR2 YSYEKL. CDR3 in DNA: TGCGCCAGCAGCCAACCCGGGACAGTCTATGGCTACACCTTC. Encoded protein: CASSQPGTVYGYTF.

V usage is TRBV7-9 and J usage is TRBJ2-1; D might be TRBD2 (6 bases). Trimming removed 5 bases from V and 6 bases from J, with 23 bases in between. The V gene's germline CDR1 is SEHNR and CDR2 FQNEAQ (reference sequence). CDR3 length: 17 amino acids. Here the CDR3 reads CASSHEFPGLLSNEQFF. In nucleotides, the CDR3 is TGTGCCAGCAGCCATGAATTCCCGGGACTCCTAAGCAATGAGCAGTTCTTC.

The rearrangement joins TRBV30 to TRBJ1-2; weak D call: TRBD1 (6 bases). This CDR3 spans 11 amino acids. CDR1 is GTSNPN, CDR2 SVGIG, per germline (reference sequence). Trimming stripped 5 bases from V and 5 bases from J, with 9 bases between. CDR3 sequence (DNA): TGTGCCTGGCGACAGGAATATGGCTACACCTTC. Protein: CAWRQEYGYTF.

The chain carries TRBV7-3 and TRBJ2-6, with D uncertain. CDR1 and CDR2 from the germline V gene are SGHTA and FQGTGA. V lost 5 bases and J lost 0, with 11 bases in between. The CDR3 loop spans 16 amino acids. CDR3 amino acids: CASSAQKASGANVLTF. In DNA, the CDR3 is TGTGCCAGCAGCGCCCAAAAAGCCTCTGGGGCCAACGTCCTGACTTTC.

V usage is TRBV5-1 and J usage is TRBJ2-1; 7 bases agree with TRBD1. The V segment lost 0 bases and the J segment 5 bases; nucleotides outside the gene matches: 11. The germline V gene encodes CDR1 SGHRS and CDR2 YFSETQ. The CDR3 is 17 residues long. In nucleotides, the CDR3 is TGCGCCAGCAGCTTGGGTCCGATGGACAGGACCAACAATGAGCAGTTCTTC. This gives the protein CASSLGPMDRTNNEQFF.

This chain uses TRBV19 with TRBJ2-7; tentative D call: TRBD1 (6 bases). V lost 5 bases and J lost 1, with 15 bases in between. Germline loops: CDR1 LNHDA, CDR2 SQIVND (reference sequence). The CDR3 extends over 15 amino acids. CDR3 coding DNA: TGTGCCAGTAGTTTATCAGGGGTCGGGTCCTACGAGCAGTACTTC. This encodes CASSLSGVGSYEQYF.

The chain uses TRBV5-1 and TRBJ2-2, with TRBD2 identical over 11 bases. The J segment lost 7 bases and the V segment lost 2 bases, leaving 4 bases of the junction unmatched. CDR1 is SGHRS, CDR2 YFSETQ, per germline. The CDR3 covers 15 residues. CDR3: CASSFTSGSGGELFF. The CDR3 DNA reads TGCGCCAGCAGCTTTACTAGCGGGAGTGGCGGGGAGCTGTTTTTT.

This clone was counted a single time. The chain has TRBV30 and TRBJ2-3, with 7 bases lining up with TRBD2. This CDR3 contains 15 residues. The ends lost 0 bases at V and 2 bases at J; junction bases unmatched: 5. Germline V CDR1 and CDR2: GTSNPN, SVGIG (reference sequence). The CDR3 DNA is TGTGCCTGGAGTGTTGAAGCGGGACCCACAGATACGCAGTATTTT. It is translated as CAWSVEAGPTDTQYF.

The V call is TRBV19, the J call TRBJ1-2; 9 bases align to TRBD1. Germline-derived CDR1 and CDR2 are LNHDA and SQIVND (reference sequence). J was trimmed by 8 bases and V by 5 bases; bases with no gene match: 9. This CDR3 spans 14 amino acids. CDR3 loop: CASSPRQGVRGYTF. CDR3 bases: TGTGCCAGTAGTCCCCGACAGGGGGTAAGGGGCTACACCTTC.

The V gene is TRBV6-5, the J gene TRBJ2-3; 7 bases fit TRBD2. Unmatched junction bases numbered 2, after V lost 2 bases and J lost 3 bases. The CDR3 totals 14 residues. Germline lookup yields CDR1 MNHEY and CDR2 SVGAGI. For the CDR3, the DNA is TGTGCCAGCAGTTACAGCGGGGTTACAGATACGCAGTATTTT. The encoded protein is CASSYSGVTDTQYF.